Sequencing of this T cell receptor (beta chain) was carried out in a study of blood T cell repertoires in COVID-19. Study-wide context: Donors in the United States, Italy and Spain gave samples during acute or convalescent COVID-19.

Generated by immunoSEQ multiplex PCR, the TCRdb table keeps only in-frame clones and is missing some. The sample has just over 300,000 clones; around 90% are singletons. Germline CDR1 is PRHDT and CDR2 is FYEKMQ (reference sequence). The V segment lost 5 bases and the J segment 1 base; nucleotides outside the gene matches: 5. CDR3 length equals 15 residues. Study members were between about 18 and 100 years old and lived in 25 or so US regions. Sequenced material: PBMCs or T cells enriched from blood (not recorded which). The chain is built from TRBV13 and TRBJ2-1; 7 nucleotides agree with TRBD1. The clonotype comes from a woman younger than 30 with acute COVID-19. CDR3 nucleotide sequence: TGTGCCAGCAGCGGACAGGAAGCGTCCTACAATGAGCAGTTCTTC. This encodes CASSGQEASYNEQFF. Variable domain in full (rest from reference TRBV13 and TRBJ2-1): AAGVIQSPRHLIKEKRETATLKCYPIPRHDTVYWYQQGPGQDPQFLISFYEKMQSDKGSIPDRFSAQQFSDYHSELNMSSLELGDSALYFCASSGQEASYNEQFFGPGTRLTVL.